This TCR beta chain originates from a study of T-cell memory formation after mild COVID-19. Looking at the study overall: Largely donor-specific TCR clusters were found. Overall study results and limits: A second wave of clones peaked on day 37, and their SARS-CoV-2 specificity went unconfirmed. Shrinking CD4+ clones were chiefly CM and EM; CD8+ ones were chiefly EMRA. The finding that pre-infection memory included some responding clones suggested that cross-reactive memory joined.

This clonotype was detected many times. No antigen is known for it. CDR3 length: 13 amino acids. V was pared by 6 bases and J by 3 bases, with 11 bases between. TCRdb re-derived calls from the 5' RACE reads in MiXCR, one entry per CDR3 protein. Here the sample spans roughly 280,000 distinct CDR3 sequences, about a sixth being singletons. The specimen was PBMCs or a T cell subset sorted from them (not recorded which). The sequence derives from a man in his late teens or twenties who had mild COVID-19 (a few samples of this study predate the infection). Cell type and time point are not known. The V call is TRBV12-3 or TRBV12-4, the J call TRBJ2-5; D is undetermined. The CDR3: CASSRLGEETQYF. Written as DNA, the CDR3 is TGTGCCAGCAGCCGACTGGGCGAAGAGACCCAGTACTTC.